The TCR beta chain described here comes from a study of blood T cell repertoires in COVID-19. The assay was immunoSEQ multiplex PCR, and TCRdb's table has in-frame clones only and misses some. The sample holds 72,000 or so clones, about 87% seen once. Looked up from germline, CDR1 is LNHDA and CDR2 is SQIVND (reference sequence). V lost 1 base and J lost 7, with 14 bases in between. The CDR3 spans 15 residues. This rearrangement joins TRBV19 to TRBJ2-1; weak D call: TRBD1 (6 bases). The source is a man aged 50 to 60 with active COVID-19. Sequenced sample: peripheral blood. The CDR3 DNA reads TGTGCCAGTAGTATAGTCGGGACAAAAGAGAATGAGCAGTTCTTC. This encodes CASSIVGTKENEQFF.